Below are 30 T cell receptor beta chains sequenced from a single sample in a study of T cell responses to AZD1222 COVID-19 vaccine. This table comes from immunoSEQ multiplex PCR, and its TCRdb copy is limited to in-frame clones, with some not included. Of around 150,000 clones listed, 92% were seen once; the top ten hold 2.5% to 3.5%. The sequencing used peripheral blood, collected 28 days after the second AZD1222 dose. Source of these receptors: an adult who received the AZD1222 COVID-19 vaccine.

This chain uses TRBV19 with TRBJ1-1; D unresolved. Trimming removed 5 bases from V and 1 base from J, with 14 bases in between. The germline V gene has CDR1 LNHDA and CDR2 SQIVND (reference sequence). This CDR3 is built from 15 residues. In DNA, the CDR3 is TGTGCCAGTAGTGGGGAGCCGGATGGGAACACTGAAGCTTTCTTT. It codes for CASSGEPDGNTEAFF.

The chain couples TRBV6-1 to TRBJ2-2, with 7 positions matching TRBD2. The CDR3 is 16 residues long. Germline assignment: CDR1 MNHNS and CDR2 SASEGT. V was pared by 1 base and J by 6 bases, with 8 bases of the junction left unmatched. The CDR3 nucleotides read TGTGCCAGCAGTGAAGATATGGGAGGGTACGCCGGGGAGCTGTTTTTT. This sequence encodes CASSEDMGGYAGELFF.

The chain links TRBV27 to TRBJ1-1; D unclear. V was pared by 9 bases and J by 1 base, with 3 bases between. CDR1 MNHEY and CDR2 SMNVEV come from the germline V gene (reference sequence). This CDR3 spans 10 amino acids. The chain's CDR3 is CARPNTEAFF. DNA for the CDR3: TGTGCCAGGCCGAACACTGAAGCTTTCTTT.

V and J are TRBV5-1 and TRBJ1-5; possibly TRBD1 for D (6 bases). V lost 4 bases and J 7 bases, leaving 15 bases between the germline ends. The CDR3 has 14 amino acids. Germline V CDR1 and CDR2: SGHRS, YFSETQ. The chain's CDR3 is CASSLLNREQPQHF. The DNA for the CDR3 is TGCGCCAGCAGCCTCCTAAACAGGGAACAGCCCCAGCATTTT. The complete variable domain, with remaining parts taken from reference TRBV5-1 and TRBJ1-5, reads KAGVTQTPRYLIKTRGQQVTLSCSPISGHRSVSWYQQTPGQGLQFLFEYFSETQRNKGNFPGRFSGRQFSNSRSEMNVSTLELGDSALYLCASSLLNREQPQHFGDGTRLSIL.

The rearrangement links TRBV5-1 to TRBJ1-2; D gene ambiguous. Germline loops: CDR1 SGHRS, CDR2 YFSETQ. V shed 2 bases and J shed 7 bases, with 12 bases lying between them. The length of the CDR3 is 13 residues. CDR3 amino acids: CASSFGDVPGYTF. In DNA, the CDR3 is TGCGCCAGCAGCTTTGGAGACGTACCTGGCTACACCTTC.

This clone was recorded once. V and J are TRBV19 and TRBJ2-7; a possible D gene is TRBD2 (7 bases). Trimming left V 10 bases short and J 6 bases short, with 16 bases between. Germline lookup yields CDR1 LNHDA and CDR2 SQIVND (reference sequence). This CDR3 has 12 residues. The CDR3 reads CAILQGGGEQYF. The CDR3 nucleotides are TGTGCCATTCTACAGGGCGGGGGCGAGCAGTACTTC.

V usage is TRBV18 and J usage is TRBJ1-1, with D possibly being TRBD1 (5 bases). This CDR3 spans 14 amino acids. Germline assignment: CDR1 KGHSH and CDR2 LQKENI. Trimming took off 3 bases at V and 5 bases at J, with 13 bases between the two ends. The CDR3 DNA reads TGTGCCAGCTCACCCCAGAGGGGTGGAACTGAAGCTTTCTTT. Amino acid sequence: CASSPQRGGTEAFF. The variable domain in full, completed from reference TRBV18 and TRBJ1-1, reads NAGVMQNPRHLVRRRGQEARLRCSPMKGHSHVYWYRQLPEEGLKFMVYLQKENIIDESGMPKERFSAEFPKEGPSILRIQQVVRGDSAAYFCASSPQRGGTEAFFGQGTRLTVV.

The gene calls are TRBV28 and TRBJ2-2; TRBD2 matches at 8 bases. Germline V gene lookup returns CDR1 MDHEN and CDR2 SYDVKM. The CDR3 totals 14 residues. The J segment lost 2 bases and the V segment lost 5 bases, leaving 1 base of the junction unmatched. This CDR3 reads CASSTSGNTGELFF. DNA for the CDR3: TGTGCCAGCAGTACTAGCGGAAACACCGGGGAGCTGTTTTTT.

The chain couples TRBV21-1 to TRBJ2-2; TRBD1, the table's D call, was not compared with the DNA. TRBV21-1 is marked as a pseudogene. The CDR3 runs 16 residues. CDR3 DNA sequence: TGTGCCAGCAGCAGAGGGGGGACAGGGAACACCGGGGAGCTGTTTTTT. Its protein product is CASSRGGTGNTGELFF.

V usage is TRBV3-1 (or the pseudogene TRBV3-2) and J usage is TRBJ2-7; a possible D gene is TRBD1 (6 bases). Germline assignment: CDR1 LGHDT and CDR2 YNNKEL (reference sequence). The CDR3 runs to 14 residues. V lost 0 bases and J lost 2, with 8 bases in between. In DNA, the CDR3 is TGTGCCAGCAGCCAAGAACAGGGCCCCTACGAGCAGTACTTC. Protein sequence: CASSQEQGPYEQYF.

The V and J genes are TRBV12-3 or TRBV12-4 and TRBJ1-2; the D gene is possibly TRBD1 (6 bases). This CDR3 contains 13 residues. The V and J ends lost 3 bases and 4 bases respectively, with 9 bases between them. In nucleotides, the CDR3 is TGTGCCAGCAGTTTTACAGGGATCTATGGCTACACCTTC. It yields the protein CASSFTGIYGYTF.

The rearrangement links TRBV7-2 to TRBJ1-5; D is unclear. Germline lookup yields CDR1 SGHTA and CDR2 FQGNSA. This CDR3 contains 15 residues. V was pared by 5 bases and J by 5 bases, with 16 bases between. The DNA of the CDR3 is TGTGCCAGCAGCGCCGGGGTCCGAGACTATCAGCCCCAGCATTTT. Its protein product is CASSAGVRDYQPQHF. The entire variable domain, with the rest obtained from reference TRBV7-2 and TRBJ1-5, is as follows: GAGVSQSPSNKVTEKGKDVELRCDPISGHTALYWYRQSLGQGLEFLIYFQGNSAPDKSGLPSDRFSAERTGGSVSTLTIQRTQQEDSAVYLCASSAGVRDYQPQHFGDGTRLSIL.

The rearrangement links TRBV6-2 or TRBV6-3 to TRBJ1-2; 7 nucleotides match TRBD1. Germline loops: CDR1 MNHEY, CDR2 SVGEGT. Trimming cost V 2 bases and J 7 bases; bases outside gene matches: 7. The CDR3 loop spans 14 amino acids. CDR3 loop: CASSYGDRAAGYTF. The CDR3, as DNA: TGTGCCAGCAGTTACGGCGACAGGGCGGCTGGCTACACCTTC.

The chain combines TRBV20-1 with TRBJ2-1; D gene ambiguous. The CDR3 loop spans 10 amino acids. Germline V gene data show CDR1 as DFQATT and CDR2 as SNEGSKA (reference sequence). Trimming stripped 6 bases from V and 4 bases from J, with 4 bases between. As DNA, the CDR3 is TGCAGTGCGACATACAATGAGCAGTTCTTC. Amino acids: CSATYNEQFF.

The CDR3 coding sequence is TGTGCCAGCAGTAAGGGATTGGGCTCCTACGAGCAGTACTTC. Translated, it gives CASSKGLGSYEQYF. V gene TRBV2 combines with J gene TRBJ2-7; D unclear. Germline lookup yields CDR1 SNHLY and CDR2 FYNNEI. The CDR3 consists of 14 residues. The V gene lost 5 bases and the J gene lost 0 bases, with 11 bases spanning the gap.

The chain is built from TRBV9 and TRBJ1-2, with D unresolved. Between the trimmed V and J ends, which lost 0 bases and 3 bases, there was a span of 9 bases. Germline V lookup: CDR1 SGDLS, CDR2 YYNGEE. The CDR3 runs to 14 residues. CDR3 loop: CASSVELGDYGYTF. The DNA for the CDR3 is TGTGCCAGCAGCGTAGAGTTGGGAGACTATGGCTACACCTTC.

V usage is TRBV7-2 and J usage is TRBJ2-3; unclear D gene. The V gene's germline CDR1 is SGHTA and CDR2 FQGNSA. V was clipped by 6 bases and J by 0 bases, with 16 bases between them. CDR3 length: 16 residues. CDR3 region: CASSFNFAESTDTQYF. In DNA form, the CDR3 reads TGTGCCAGCAGTTTTAACTTTGCGGAGAGCACAGATACGCAGTATTTT.

The CDR3 DNA reads as TGCAGTGCTAGTCTTCAGGGAGATGGAAACACCATATATTTT. Its protein product is CSASLQGDGNTIYF. The chain is built from TRBV20-1 and TRBJ1-3; D perhaps matches TRBD1 (5 bases). CDR1 is DFQATT, CDR2 SNEGSKA, per germline (reference sequence). Trimming took 3 bases from V and 3 from J, leaving 12 bases between them. The CDR3 has 14 residues.

This clone has just a few counts. The genes are TRBV7-9 and TRBJ2-7; D is possibly TRBD1 (5 bases). This CDR3 has 17 amino acids. CDR1 and CDR2 (germline): SEHNR, FQNEAQ (reference sequence). The ends were cut back, 4 bases at V and 0 bases at J, with 19 bases in the middle. As DNA, the CDR3 is TGTGCCAGCAGCTCCGCCCTGCGACAGACGAGCTCCTACGAGCAGTACTTC. Its translation is CASSSALRQTSSYEQYF.

The chain joins TRBV6-2 or TRBV6-3 to TRBJ1-5; D is perhaps TRBD1 (5 bases). The CDR3 contains 16 residues. Per germline, CDR1 MNHEY and CDR2 SVGEGT. Deletions cut 5 bases from V and 0 bases from J, with 14 bases between. DNA for the CDR3: TGTGCCAGCAGTCAGACGACAGAATATAGCAATCAGCCCCAGCATTTT. Translation: CASSQTTEYSNQPQHF.

The V and J genes are TRBV27 and TRBJ2-2; D ambiguous. CDR1 and CDR2 from the germline V gene are MNHEY and SMNVEV (reference sequence). CDR3 size: 12 residues. Trimming took 6 bases from V and 5 from J, leaving 7 bases between them. The CDR3 protein is CASSQQTGELFF. CDR3 nucleotide sequence: TGTGCCAGCAGCCAACAGACCGGGGAGCTGTTTTTT.

The chain joins TRBV27 to TRBJ2-7, with D perhaps assigned TRBD1 or TRBD2 (7 bases each). Germline CDR1 is MNHEY and CDR2 is SMNVEV (reference sequence). V was shortened by 5 bases and J by 6 bases, with 17 bases between the two germline ends. CDR3 length: 14 residues. As DNA, the CDR3 is TGTGCCAGCAGTCCCGCTGGCAGGGGGGGCGAGCAGTACTTC. Its translation: CASSPAGRGGEQYF.

The chain combines TRBV10-3 with TRBJ2-1; the match to TRBD2 covers 14 bases. The CDR3 covers 16 residues. The germline gives CDR1 ENHRY, CDR2 SYGVKD. Trimming cost V 4 bases and J 3 bases; bases outside gene matches: 2. The CDR3 nucleotides are TGTGCCATCAGTGGGGGACTAGCGGGAGACTACAATGAGCAGTTCTTC. Its translation: CAISGGLAGDYNEQFF.

V usage is TRBV6-5 and J usage is TRBJ2-3; tentative D call: TRBD2 (6 bases). CDR3 length: 12 residues. The V and J ends lost 7 bases and 4 bases respectively, with 9 bases between them. Per germline, CDR1 MNHEY and CDR2 SVGAGI. The CDR3 nucleotides read TGTGCCAGCAAGGACTATGCAGATACGCAGTATTTT. As protein: CASKDYADTQYF.

This rearrangement joins TRBV11-2 to TRBJ2-1; D perhaps matches TRBD1 (5 bases). CDR3 length: 16 amino acids. From germline, CDR1 is SGHAT and CDR2 FQNNGV. V dropped 6 bases and J dropped 2 bases, with 17 bases sitting between them. CDR3 residues: CASREGGASAYNEQFF. The CDR3 DNA is TGTGCCAGCAGGGAAGGTGGGGCGTCAGCCTACAATGAGCAGTTCTTC.

DNA for the CDR3: TGTGCCAGCAGAAGTGCAGAAGAGACCCAGTACTTC. Translating it yields CASRSAEETQYF. The J gene is TRBJ2-5, the V gene TRBV5-6, with no clear D. The CDR3 loop spans 12 amino acids. Looked up from germline, CDR1 is SGHDT and CDR2 is YYEEEE. With 5 bases removed from V and 3 bases from J, the gap between germline ends came to 8 bases.

This clone has only a few counts. J is TRBJ1-1 and V is TRBV27, with a possible D match to TRBD1 (5 bases). The CDR3 loop spans 17 amino acids. Trimming cost V 2 bases and J 7 bases, with 23 bases left between them. The germline gives CDR1 MNHEY, CDR2 SMNVEV (reference sequence). The CDR3, as DNA: TGTGCCAGCAGTTTAGGTGGTGGCAGGGAGAGAGTCGGTGAAGCTTTCTTT. Protein sequence: CASSLGGGRERVGEAFF.

The rearrangement joins TRBV15 to TRBJ1-1; D is unclear. The CDR3 is made up of 14 amino acids. With 0 bases removed from V and 2 bases from J, the gap between germline ends came to 7 bases. Germline assignment: CDR1 LNHNV and CDR2 YYDKDF (reference sequence). The CDR3 DNA reads as TGTGCCACCAGCAGAGATTTTGTCAACACTGAAGCTTTCTTT. Its protein product is CATSRDFVNTEAFF.

The chain links TRBV19 to TRBJ1-2; 9 bases agree with TRBD1. With 6 bases clipped from V and 4 bases from J, the junction kept 3 bases outside the gene matches. This CDR3 has 13 residues. CDR1 and CDR2 (germline): LNHDA, SQIVND (reference sequence). The CDR3 coding sequence is TGTGCCAGTAGCCTGGACAGGGGCTATGGCTACACCTTC. Its protein is CASSLDRGYGYTF.

The chain employs TRBV30 and TRBJ1-4; a possible D gene is TRBD1 (6 bases). Germline V CDR1 and CDR2: GTSNPN, SVGIG (reference sequence). V was shortened by 7 bases and J by 8 bases, with 20 bases between the two germline ends. CDR3 length: 14 amino acids. CDR3 bases: TGTGCCTACGCAGCCCCTCGGACAGCCGAAAAACTGTTTTTT. The encoded protein is CAYAAPRTAEKLFF.